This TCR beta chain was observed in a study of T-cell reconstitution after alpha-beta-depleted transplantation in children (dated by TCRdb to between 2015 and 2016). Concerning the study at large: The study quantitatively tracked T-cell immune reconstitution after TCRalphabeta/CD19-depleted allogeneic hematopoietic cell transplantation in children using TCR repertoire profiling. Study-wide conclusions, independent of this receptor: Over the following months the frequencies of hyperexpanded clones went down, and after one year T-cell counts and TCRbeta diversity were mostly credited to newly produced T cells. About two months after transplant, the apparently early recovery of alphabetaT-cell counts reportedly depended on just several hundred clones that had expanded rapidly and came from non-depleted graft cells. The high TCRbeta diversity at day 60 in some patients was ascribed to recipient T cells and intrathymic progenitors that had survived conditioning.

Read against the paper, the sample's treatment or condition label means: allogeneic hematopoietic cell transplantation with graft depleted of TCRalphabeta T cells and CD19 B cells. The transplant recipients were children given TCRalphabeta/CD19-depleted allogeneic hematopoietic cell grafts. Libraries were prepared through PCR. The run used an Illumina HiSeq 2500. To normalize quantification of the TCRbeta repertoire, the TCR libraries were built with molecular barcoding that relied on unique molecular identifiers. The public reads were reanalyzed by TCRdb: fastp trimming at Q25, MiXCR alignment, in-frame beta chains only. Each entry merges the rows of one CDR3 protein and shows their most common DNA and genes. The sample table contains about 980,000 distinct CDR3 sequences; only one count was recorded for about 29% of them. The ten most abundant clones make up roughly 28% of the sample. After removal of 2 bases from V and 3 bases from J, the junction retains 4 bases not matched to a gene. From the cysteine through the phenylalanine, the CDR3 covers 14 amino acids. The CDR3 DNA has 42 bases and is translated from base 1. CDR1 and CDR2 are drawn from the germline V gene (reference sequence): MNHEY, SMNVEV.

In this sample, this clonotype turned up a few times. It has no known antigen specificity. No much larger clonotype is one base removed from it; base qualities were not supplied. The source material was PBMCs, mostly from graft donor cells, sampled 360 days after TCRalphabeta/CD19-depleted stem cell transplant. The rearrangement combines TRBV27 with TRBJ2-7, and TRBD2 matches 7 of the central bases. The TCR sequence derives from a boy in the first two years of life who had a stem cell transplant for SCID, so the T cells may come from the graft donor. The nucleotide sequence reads TGTGCCAGCAGTTTAGGGGCGGGGGACTACGAGCAGTACTTC. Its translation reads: CASSLGAGDYEQYF.